This T cell receptor (beta chain) originates from a study of blood T cells in healthy people across ages. General study results and limits: The study found more naive CD4+ cells and higher diversity in long-lived than aged donors.

This clonotype was counted only a few times. Its antigen is unidentified. A second PCR, run for roughly 7 to 12 cycles, used a sample-barcoded 5' primer plus a J-beta primer mix. TCRdb redid the calling of the 5' RACE reads with MiXCR, one entry per CDR3 protein. This sample yields about 1.4 million distinct CDR3 sequences, of which approximately 59% are seen a single time; over 5.5% belongs to the top ten. Germline values: CDR1 SQVTM, CDR2 ANQGSEA. This CDR3 region has 13 residues. The V end lost 4 bases, the J end lost 0 bases, and 9 bases lay between the germline ends. Donors were systemically healthy Caucasian individuals from Russia aged roughly 6 to 95 years.

This receptor was taken from a man between 18 and 29 years old in good health. Sequencing input: blood. The chain combines TRBV29-1 with TRBJ1-1; possible D gene TRBD1, 6 bases. CDR3 in DNA: TGCAGCGTTGGACAGGTCCTGAACACTGAAGCTTTCTTT. Translation gives CSVGQVLNTEAFF. The full variable domain, with the rest looked up from reference TRBV29-1 and TRBJ1-1, is SAVISQKPSRDICQRGTSLTIQCQVDSQVTMMFWYRQQPGQSLTLIATANQGSEATYESGFVIDKFPISRPNLTFSTLTVSNMSPEDSSIYLCSVGQVLNTEAFFGQGTRLTVV.